The 15 T cell receptor beta chains below all came from one sample that was sequenced in a study of cytomegalovirus exposure and HLA in healthy donors. Primers: 60 Vbeta forward and 13 Jbeta reverse. Using immunoSEQ multiplex PCR, the repertoire was profiled, and TCRdb retains in-frame clones only, with some absent. Among under 95,000 clones, about 76% were seen once, and the ten largest hold roughly 15%. Specimen: PBMCs. Receptors originate from a woman in her 40s in good health and CMV-seropositive.

The chain is built from TRBV18 and TRBJ1-1, with D uncertain. CDR3 length: 15 residues. V lost 3 bases, J lost 0 bases, and 11 bases lay in between. The V gene's germline CDR1 is KGHSH and CDR2 LQKENI. For the CDR3, the DNA is TGTGCCAGCTCACCCCCGAGGGCCCTGAACACTGAAGCTTTCTTT. Its translation is CASSPPRALNTEAFF.

This chain uses TRBV30 with TRBJ2-7, with TRBD2 matching 7 bases. With 4 bases clipped from V and 4 bases from J, the junction kept 4 bases outside the gene matches. The CDR3 extends over 12 amino acids. Germline CDR1 and CDR2: GTSNPN and SVGIG (reference sequence). As DNA, the CDR3 is TGTGCCTGGACCCTCGGGGGGTACGAGCAGTACTTC. Translation: CAWTLGGYEQYF.

V gene TRBV5-6 combines with J gene TRBJ2-7, with D maybe TRBD1 (5 bases). With 2 bases removed from V and 1 base from J, the gap between germline ends came to 16 bases. The CDR3 loop spans 16 amino acids. The V gene's germline CDR1 is SGHDT and CDR2 YYEEEE. CDR3 loop: CASSFFDRTLSYEQYF. CDR3 sequence (DNA): TGTGCCAGCAGCTTTTTTGACAGAACCTTATCCTACGAGCAGTACTTC.

This sequence joins TRBV5-1 and TRBJ1-4, with D hard to call. The CDR3 totals 13 residues. Trimming stripped 4 bases from V and 5 bases from J, with 9 bases between. Germline V gene lookup returns CDR1 SGHRS and CDR2 YFSETQ. The CDR3 protein is CASSPSVNEKLFF. In DNA form, the CDR3 reads TGCGCCAGCAGCCCCTCAGTGAATGAAAAACTGTTTTTT.

The V gene is TRBV7-9, the J gene TRBJ2-6; tentatively, D is TRBD2 (6 bases). Looked up from germline, CDR1 is SEHNR and CDR2 is FQNEAQ (reference sequence). Deletions cut 3 bases from V and 2 bases from J, with 11 bases between. The CDR3 covers 16 residues. The CDR3 loop is CASSLVPGAGANVLTF. DNA for the CDR3: TGTGCCAGCAGCTTGGTCCCGGGGGCTGGGGCCAACGTCCTGACTTTC.

The chain recombines TRBV18 with TRBJ2-1; D may be TRBD1 (5 bases). This CDR3 has 12 residues. Looked up from germline, CDR1 is KGHSH and CDR2 is LQKENI. Trimming pared 2 bases from V and 6 bases from J, leaving 5 bases between. Written as DNA, the CDR3 is TGTGCCAGCTCACCAGGGGCCAATGAGCAGTTCTTC. Protein product: CASSPGANEQFF.

The chain carries TRBV2 and TRBJ1-2; D is perhaps TRBD1 (5 bases). The germline V and J ends were trimmed by 5 bases and 1 base, with 14 bases remaining between them. The CDR3 consists of 15 residues. The germline V gene has CDR1 SNHLY and CDR2 FYNNEI. CDR3 residues: CASSSRTFINYGYTF. CDR3 nucleotide sequence: TGTGCCAGCAGTAGTAGGACATTCATTAACTATGGCTACACCTTC. Filled out from reference TRBV2 and TRBJ1-2, the complete variable domain reads EPEVTQTPSHQVTQMGQEVILRCVPISNHLYFYWYRQILGQKVEFLVSFYNNEISEKSEIFDDQFSVERPDGSNFTLKIRSTKLEDSAMYFCASSSRTFINYGYTFGSGTRLTVV.

The chain employs TRBV30 and TRBJ1-2; TRBD1 matches at 10 bases. Unmatched junction bases numbered 5, after V lost 3 bases and J lost 7 bases. CDR1 and CDR2 from the germline V gene are GTSNPN and SVGIG (reference sequence). The CDR3 runs to 13 residues. The CDR3 loop reads CAWSRTGGGGYTF. Here the CDR3 DNA reads TGTGCCTGGAGCAGGACAGGGGGAGGTGGCTACACCTTC.

This clone was recorded a few times. The rearrangement links TRBV7-9 to TRBJ2-1; no clear D. Trimming stripped 5 bases from V and 0 bases from J, with 8 bases between. The CDR3 is made up of 14 amino acids. CDR1 and CDR2 from the germline V gene are SEHNR and FQNEAQ (reference sequence). As DNA, the CDR3 is TGTGCCAGCAGCCCCAGAAGCTCCTACAATGAGCAGTTCTTC. Translating gives CASSPRSSYNEQFF.

This clone appeared a single time. The chain carries TRBV15 and TRBJ2-2, with 9 bases lining up with TRBD1. Germline V gene lookup returns CDR1 LNHNV and CDR2 YYDKDF (reference sequence). CDR3 length: 18 amino acids. V lost 4 bases and J lost 8; bases outside the gene matches: 17. CDR3 loop: CATSIDMSGQGRGGELFF. The CDR3 DNA reads TGTGCCACCAGCATAGATATGTCGGGACAGGGTCGAGGGGGGGAGCTGTTTTTT.

The chain recombines TRBV7-8 with TRBJ1-2; TRBD1 is a possible D gene (5 bases). This CDR3 is 13 amino acids long. The germline V gene encodes CDR1 SGHVS and CDR2 FQNEAQ. V shed 3 bases and J shed 6 bases, with 11 bases lying between them. The CDR3 reads CASSLARDDGYTF. Here the CDR3 DNA reads TGTGCCAGCAGCTTGGCCAGGGATGATGGCTACACCTTC. Full variable domain (missing parts from reference TRBV7-8 and TRBJ1-2): GAGVSQSPRYKVAKRGQDVALRCDPISGHVSLFWYQQALGQGPEFLTYFQNEAQLDKSGLPSDRFFAERPEGSVSTLKIQRTQQEDSAVYLCASSLARDDGYTFGSGTRLTVV.

The rearrangement uses TRBV5-4 and TRBJ2-7; TRBD2 aligns across 9 bases. The CDR3 totals 15 residues. CDR1 is SGHNT and CDR2 is YYREEE in the germline V gene (reference sequence). Trimming removed 4 bases from V and 4 bases from J; junction bases left unmatched: 9. The CDR3 loop is CASSHGSSGGYEQYF. The CDR3 bases are TGTGCCAGCAGCCATGGCAGTAGCGGGGGTTACGAGCAGTACTTC. Full variable domain (outside the CDR3, taken from reference TRBV5-4 and TRBJ2-7): ETGVTQSPTHLIKTRGQQVTLRCSSQSGHNTVSWYQQALGQGPQFIFQYYREEENGRGNFPPRFSGLQFPNYSSELNVNALELDDSALYLCASSHGSSGGYEQYFGPGTRLTVT.

V is TRBV9 and J is TRBJ2-7, with 7 bases fitting TRBD1. In germline, CDR1 is SGDLS, CDR2 YYNGEE. CDR3 length: 15 residues. After removal of 0 bases from V and 6 bases from J, the junction contained 9 bases not matched to a gene. The CDR3 coding sequence is TGTGCCAGCAGCGTAGGGACAGGACATGGGCCCGAGCAGTACTTC. Its translation: CASSVGTGHGPEQYF.

CDR3 region: CASMGTSGPRETQYF. The CDR3 DNA reads TGTGCCAGTATGGGGACTAGCGGGCCCCGGGAGACCCAGTACTTC. J is TRBJ2-5 and V is TRBV19, with 12 bases matching TRBD2. The germline V gene encodes CDR1 LNHDA and CDR2 SQIVND (reference sequence). The CDR3 length is 15 residues. The ends lost 7 bases at V and 5 bases at J; junction bases unmatched: 8.

Concerning this clone: Different DNA sequences within this sample yield the same CDR3. This chain links TRBV7-9 with TRBJ2-5; a weak D match, TRBD2 (5 bases). Germline-derived CDR1 and CDR2 are SEHNR and FQNEAQ (reference sequence). There are 16 residues in the CDR3. Trimming cost V 1 base and J 4 bases, with 16 bases left between them. DNA of the CDR3: TGTGCCAGCAGCTTAGGTAATAGCGCACGCCGAGAGACCCAGTACTTC. This encodes CASSLGNSARRETQYF.